A single sample is the source of the 10 T cell receptor beta chains below, sequenced in a study of blood T cell repertoires in COVID-19. Here immunoSEQ multiplex PCR was the method, and the copy in TCRdb shows in-frame clones only, minus some. The sample lists 150,000 or so clones, over 75% occurring once. The material sequenced was PBMCs or T cells enriched from blood (not recorded which). Receptor source: a man aged 45-60 years who had recovered from COVID-19.

This chain links TRBV18 with TRBJ1-4; D is possibly TRBD1 (5 bases). Trimming stripped 5 bases from V and 10 bases from J, with 14 bases between. CDR1 is KGHSH and CDR2 is LQKENI in the germline V gene. The CDR3 is 13 amino acids. The CDR3 DNA reads TGTGCCAGCTCAGTGGACAATGAACGAAAACTGTTTTTT. Residues: CASSVDNERKLFF. Full variable domain (rest looked up from reference TRBV18 and TRBJ1-4): NAGVMQNPRHLVRRRGQEARLRCSPMKGHSHVYWYRQLPEEGLKFMVYLQKENIIDESGMPKERFSAEFPKEGPSILRIQQVVRGDSAAYFCASSVDNERKLFFGSGTQLSVL.

V usage is TRBV21-1 and J usage is TRBJ2-7; the D call in the table, TRBD2, was not verified against the DNA. TRBV21-1 corresponds to a pseudogene. This CDR3 is 14 amino acids long. This CDR3 reads CASSKVETGYEQYF. The CDR3 nucleotides read TGTGCCAGCAGCAAAGTAGAGACGGGCTACGAGCAGTACTTC.

J is TRBJ2-5 and V is TRBV5-1, with 8 positions matching TRBD2. Trimming at V came to 4 bases and at J to 4 bases, leaving 6 bases not matched to a gene. This CDR3 has 14 residues. Germline CDR1 SGHRS, CDR2 YFSETQ. The CDR3 spells CASSGGTRRETQYF. CDR3 nucleotide sequence: TGCGCCAGCAGCGGGGGGACTAGACGAGAGACCCAGTACTTC.

The chain employs TRBV5-5 and TRBJ2-1; the match to TRBD1 covers 7 bases. The germline V gene encodes CDR1 SGHKS and CDR2 YYEKEE (reference sequence). The CDR3 has 15 amino acids. The V gene end was trimmed by 3 bases and the J gene end by 4 bases; junction bases not matched to a gene: 7. CDR3 nucleotides: TGTGCCAGCAGCTCCGGGACAGCAATATACAATGAGCAGTTCTTC. Residues: CASSSGTAIYNEQFF.

The sample holds a few counts of this clone. The chain couples TRBV5-4 to TRBJ2-3; possible D gene TRBD2, 6 bases. Trimming took 4 bases from V and 4 from J, leaving 16 bases between them. CDR3 length: 15 residues. Per germline, CDR1 SGHNT and CDR2 YYREEE (reference sequence). DNA of the CDR3: TGTGCCAGCAGCGGAGGGACTTGGGCGGCAGATACGCAGTATTTT. Its protein is CASSGGTWAADTQYF.

J is TRBJ2-2 and V is TRBV4-1, with TRBD2 matching over 10 bases. The CDR3 is 17 residues long. V was pared by 0 bases and J by 6 bases, with 7 bases of the junction left unmatched. Germline loops: CDR1 MGHRA, CDR2 YSYEKL. This CDR3 reads CASSQEPSGGAAGELFF. CDR3 sequence (DNA): TGCGCCAGCAGCCAAGAGCCCAGCGGGGGGGCCGCCGGGGAGCTGTTTTTT.

This chain joins TRBV18 and TRBJ2-2, with a weak D call TRBD2 (7 bases). The germline V and J ends were trimmed by 3 bases and 6 bases, with 20 bases remaining between them. Germline V gene lookup returns CDR1 KGHSH and CDR2 LQKENI. CDR3 length equals 17 residues. The CDR3 region is CASSPRSGGANAGELFF. CDR3 nucleotide sequence: TGTGCCAGCTCACCCCGGAGTGGGGGGGCTAACGCCGGGGAGCTGTTTTTT.

About this clone itself: An end of the junction does not agree with germline; a read error may underlie this. J is TRBJ2-3 and V is TRBV7-8, with D maybe TRBD2 (7 bases). Looked up from germline, CDR1 is SGHVS and CDR2 is FQNEAQ. The CDR3 consists of 13 residues. The DNA for the CDR3 is TGTGCCAGCAGCTTAGAGGGGGGGGACCACCCCAATTTT. Translated: CASSLEGGDHPNF. Looking up the rest from reference TRBV7-8 and TRBJ2-3 gives the full variable domain: GAGVSQSPRYKVAKRGQDVALRCDPISGHVSLFWYQQALGQGPEFLTYFQNEAQLDKSGLPSDRFFAERPEGSVSTLKIQRTQQEDSAVYLCASSLEGGDHPNFGPGTRLTVL.

The chain has TRBV3-1 (or the pseudogene TRBV3-2) and TRBJ1-2; possibly TRBD1 for D (5 bases). The CDR3 sequence is 14 residues long. Germline loops: CDR1 LGHDT, CDR2 YNNKEL (reference sequence). V shed 10 bases and J shed 7 bases, with 22 bases lying between them. In nucleotides, the CDR3 is TGTGCCACCTCGGATTCAAGGGGTTACCTTGGCTACACCTTC. Amino acids: CATSDSRGYLGYTF.

A single count supports this clone. This chain uses TRBV5-1 with TRBJ1-1; perhaps TRBD1 as D (5 bases). Germline V CDR1 and CDR2: SGHRS, YFSETQ. This CDR3 region has 15 residues. Trimming stripped 4 bases from V and 0 bases from J, with 13 bases between. The CDR3 region is CASSLRTGVNTEAFF. Here the CDR3 DNA reads TGCGCCAGCAGCCTCCGGACGGGGGTGAACACTGAAGCTTTCTTT. The whole variable domain, filled in from reference TRBV5-1 and TRBJ1-1, reads KAGVTQTPRYLIKTRGQQVTLSCSPISGHRSVSWYQQTPGQGLQFLFEYFSETQRNKGNFPGRFSGRQFSNSRSEMNVSTLELGDSALYLCASSLRTGVNTEAFFGQGTRLTVV.